A single sample is the source of the 23 T cell receptor beta chains below, sequenced in a study of a mutant IDH1 vaccine in newly diagnosed glioma. Assay used: immunoSEQ multiplex PCR; TCRdb lists only in-frame clones, some missing. The repertoire has around 50,000 clones, 75% to 90% of them found once; the top ten carry around 2.4%. Stated time point: baseline, week 1 (first vaccination visit). Treatment specified: pre-vaccination baseline after standard-of-care therapy. The starting material was PBMCs, obtained from a glioma patient treated with radiotherapy, temozolomide or both. The receptor set was obtained from a man aged 40-55 years with glioma.

This rearrangement joins TRBV6-1 to TRBJ2-7; D is perhaps TRBD2 (5 bases). The CDR3 is 14 residues long. CDR1 is MNHNS and CDR2 is SASEGT in the germline V gene. Trimming shortened V by 2 bases and J by 2 bases, and 10 bases separated the two germline ends. The CDR3 DNA reads TGTGCCAGCAGTGAACCAGCGGTTGCCTACGAGCAGTACTTC. It translates to CASSEPAVAYEQYF.

The table lists this clone with a few counts. The chain combines TRBV18 with TRBJ2-6; D uncertain. CDR1 KGHSH and CDR2 LQKENI come from the germline V gene. With 2 bases removed from V and 0 bases from J, the gap between germline ends came to 8 bases. The CDR3 is 16 residues long. DNA of the CDR3: TGTGCCAGCTCACCATTCTCAGACTCTGGGGCCAACGTCCTGACTTTC. Protein: CASSPFSDSGANVLTF.

This chain uses TRBV15 with TRBJ2-3; 8 bases map to TRBD2. The CDR3 covers 16 residues. Trimming cost V 0 bases and J 3 bases; bases outside gene matches: 5. The germline V gene encodes CDR1 LNHNV and CDR2 YYDKDF (reference sequence). CDR3 bases: TGTGCCACCAGCAGAGATTTGGGACTAGTGACAGATACGCAGTATTTT. The encoded protein is CATSRDLGLVTDTQYF.

The CDR3 protein is CASSSGTLINEQFF. The CDR3 DNA reads as TGTGCCAGCAGCAGCGGGACCCTTATCAATGAGCAGTTCTTC. The genes are TRBV7-3 and TRBJ2-1, with 7 bases aligning to TRBD2. Per germline, CDR1 SGHTA and CDR2 FQGTGA. V trimming: 5 bases; J trimming: 6 bases; junction bases outside the gene matches: 7. This CDR3 comprises 14 residues.

V usage is TRBV2 and J usage is TRBJ2-5, with TRBD1 as a possible D gene (5 bases). The CDR3 totals 14 residues. V gave up 1 base and J gave up 2 bases, with 8 bases separating them. Germline-derived CDR1 and CDR2 are SNHLY and FYNNEI. CDR3 sequence: CASSEGTGQETQYF. The CDR3 DNA follows: TGTGCCAGCAGTGAAGGTACAGGACAAGAGACCCAGTACTTC.

Here the CDR3 DNA reads TGCGCCAGCAGCCAAGTGGGGACCCGGCCGGCCAAAAACATTCAGTACTTC. It codes for CASSQVGTRPAKNIQYF. This rearrangement joins TRBV4-1 to TRBJ2-4; D could derive from TRBD1 or TRBD2 (5 bases each). The length of the CDR3 is 17 residues. Looked up from germline, CDR1 is MGHRA and CDR2 is YSYEKL. V was shortened by 1 base and J by 1 base, with 14 bases between the two germline ends.

This chain uses TRBV6-6 with TRBJ2-3; 7 nucleotides line up with TRBD2. Trimming at V came to 4 bases and at J to 8 bases, leaving 15 bases not matched to a gene. The CDR3 has 16 amino acids. CDR1 is MNHNY and CDR2 is SVGAGI in the germline V gene (reference sequence). The CDR3 coding sequence is TGTGCCAGCAGTTCCCTACCGAGGGAGGGAACATCTACGCAGTATTTT. Translated: CASSSLPREGTSTQYF.

This clone was counted a single time. The chain combines TRBV5-6 with TRBJ2-7, with D unclear. The CDR3 runs 15 residues. The V gene's germline CDR1 is SGHDT and CDR2 YYEEEE. V lost 0 bases and J 3 bases, leaving 13 bases between the germline ends. The CDR3: CASSLAGPLVYEQYF. In nucleotides, the CDR3 is TGTGCCAGCAGCTTGGCCGGGCCGCTGGTCTACGAGCAGTACTTC.

The V gene is TRBV5-6, the J gene TRBJ2-3, with D unclear. Germline-derived CDR1 and CDR2 are SGHDT and YYEEEE. This CDR3 has 15 amino acids. Trimming left V 0 bases short and J 0 bases short, with 8 bases between. CDR3 nucleotide sequence: TGTGCCAGCAGCTTGGCGGGCATAAGCACAGATACGCAGTATTTT. This sequence encodes CASSLAGISTDTQYF.

This clone showed up just once. This chain uses TRBV11-2 with TRBJ1-3; D is possibly TRBD1 (5 bases). CDR3 length: 13 residues. Germline CDR1 is SGHAT and CDR2 is FQNNGV. V was cut by 8 bases and J by 6 bases, with 14 bases left in between. CDR3 DNA sequence: TGTGCCAGCCTTGGGACGGGATTAAACACCATATATTTT. Amino acids: CASLGTGLNTIYF.

V is TRBV7-9 and J is TRBJ2-1; 12 positions agree with TRBD2. In germline, CDR1 is SEHNR, CDR2 FQNEAQ (reference sequence). This CDR3 spans 16 amino acids. Germline trimming cut 4 bases from V and 4 bases from J; bases unmatched to any gene: 5. The CDR3 sequence: CASSSLTSGGYNEQFF. In nucleotides, the CDR3 is TGTGCCAGCAGCTCGTTGACTAGCGGGGGTTACAATGAGCAGTTCTTC.

In its sample, this clone was seen once. V is TRBV19 and J is TRBJ1-1; TRBD1 might be the D (5 bases). Looked up from germline, CDR1 is LNHDA and CDR2 is SQIVND (reference sequence). The V end was cut by 3 bases, the J end by 5 bases, with 19 bases between. The CDR3 runs 16 residues. CDR3 sequence (DNA): TGTGCCAGTAGTATCTCGGGACCCCTCAAACGGACTGAAGCTTTCTTT. Its protein is CASSISGPLKRTEAFF.

The V call is TRBV7-6, the J call TRBJ1-5, with 7 bases lining up with TRBD1. This CDR3 is built from 13 residues. The V gene's germline CDR1 is SGHVS and CDR2 FNYEAQ. Trimming at V came to 5 bases and at J to 9 bases, leaving 7 bases not matched to a gene. This CDR3 reads CASSLGQQRPQHF. In DNA form, the CDR3 reads TGTGCCAGCAGCCTGGGACAGCAGAGGCCCCAGCATTTT. The full variable domain, in which reference TRBV7-6 and TRBJ1-5 provide the parts outside the CDR3, is GAGVSQSPRYKVTKRGQDVALRCDPISGHVSLYWYRQALGQGPEFLTYFNYEAQQDKSGLPNDRFSAERPEGSISTLTIQRTEQRDSAMYRCASSLGQQRPQHFGDGTRLSIL.

This rearrangement joins TRBV5-1 to TRBJ2-3; 9 positions agree with TRBD1. Germline values: CDR1 SGHRS, CDR2 YFSETQ. With 4 bases clipped from V and 2 bases from J, the junction kept 8 bases outside the gene matches. The CDR3 is 16 residues long. Written as DNA, the CDR3 is TGCGCCAGCAGCGTCCTGGGGACAGGGCCCACAGATACGCAGTATTTT. This gives the protein CASSVLGTGPTDTQYF.

This rearrangement joins TRBV4-1 to TRBJ2-1, with TRBD2 matching over 11 bases. Trimming at V came to 4 bases and at J to 9 bases, leaving 8 bases not matched to a gene. There are 15 residues in the CDR3. Germline V gene lookup returns CDR1 MGHRA and CDR2 YSYEKL. The CDR3 region has the DNA TGCGCCAGCAGCCCATTAGCGGGAGGGCACGGTGAGCAGTTCTTC. Its protein product is CASSPLAGGHGEQFF.

This clone was recorded once. The rearrangement joins TRBV5-1 to TRBJ2-3; TRBD1 agrees at 9 bases. With V trimmed by 3 bases and J by 2 bases, 10 bases remained unmatched. The CDR3 is made up of 17 amino acids. Germline loops: CDR1 SGHRS, CDR2 YFSETQ. The CDR3 sequence is CASSSNAGQGFTDTQYF. DNA of the CDR3: TGCGCCAGCAGCTCCAATGCGGGACAGGGCTTCACAGATACGCAGTATTTT.

V usage is TRBV29-1 and J usage is TRBJ2-1; D may be TRBD2 (6 bases). Trimming left V 3 bases short and J 6 bases short, with 21 bases between. The germline CDR1 and CDR2 sequences are SQVTM and ANQGSEA. The CDR3 length is 16 residues. The CDR3 loop is CSVEIKGGGTFNEQFF. The CDR3 nucleotides read TGCAGCGTTGAGATTAAAGGTGGGGGGACGTTCAATGAGCAGTTCTTC.

The chain links TRBV9 to TRBJ2-2, with 9 nucleotides matching TRBD1. CDR3 length equals 15 residues. V lost 3 bases to trimming and J lost 3 bases; unmatched junction nucleotides: 3. Looked up from germline, CDR1 is SGDLS and CDR2 is YYNGEE. The CDR3: CASSAQGADTGELFF. CDR3 sequence (DNA): TGTGCCAGCAGCGCACAGGGGGCGGACACCGGGGAGCTGTTTTTT.

This clone qualifies as medium-sized. The V gene is TRBV7-2, the J gene TRBJ1-1, with 7 positions matching TRBD1. Trimming took 6 bases from V and 11 from J; bases not matched to a gene: 6. Germline V gives CDR1 SGHTA, CDR2 FQGNSA. The CDR3 is 11 residues long. The CDR3 bases are TGTGCCAGCAGGCTCGACAGGGCGGCTTTCTTT. As protein: CASRLDRAAFF.

This chain connects TRBV27 to TRBJ2-1, with 10 bases aligning to TRBD2. With 4 bases clipped from V and 5 bases from J, the junction kept 5 bases outside the gene matches. The CDR3 spans 15 residues. Germline V gene data show CDR1 as MNHEY and CDR2 as SMNVEV (reference sequence). This CDR3 is CASSSRTSGNNEQFF. CDR3 nucleotides: TGTGCCAGCAGTTCGAGGACTAGCGGCAACAATGAGCAGTTCTTC.

This sequence joins TRBV5-6 and TRBJ1-4, with D possibly matching TRBD1 (5 bases). CDR3 length: 16 amino acids. The ends were cut back, 0 bases at V and 3 bases at J, with 12 bases in the middle. CDR1 is SGHDT, CDR2 YYEEEE, per germline. CDR3 nucleotide sequence: TGTGCCAGCAGCTTGGCCATGGGGCGACCTAATGAAAAACTGTTTTTT. Its translation is CASSLAMGRPNEKLFF.

This chain links TRBV9 with TRBJ1-3; D ambiguous. Germline CDR1 and CDR2: SGDLS and YYNGEE. The V end lost 3 bases, the J end lost 6 bases, and 10 bases lay between the germline ends. The CDR3 contains 13 residues. CDR3 bases: TGTGCCAGCAGCGGACTTGGGCTAAACACCATATATTTT. It translates to CASSGLGLNTIYF.

V is TRBV4-1 and J is TRBJ2-7; 11 bases are a match to TRBD2. J gave up 4 bases and V 4 bases, and 6 bases lay outside the gene matches. Germline V lookup: CDR1 MGHRA, CDR2 YSYEKL. This CDR3 comprises 15 residues. The CDR3 DNA is TGCGCCAGCAGCCGCTCACTAGCGGGAGCGTACGAGCAGTACTTC. Its translation: CASSRSLAGAYEQYF.